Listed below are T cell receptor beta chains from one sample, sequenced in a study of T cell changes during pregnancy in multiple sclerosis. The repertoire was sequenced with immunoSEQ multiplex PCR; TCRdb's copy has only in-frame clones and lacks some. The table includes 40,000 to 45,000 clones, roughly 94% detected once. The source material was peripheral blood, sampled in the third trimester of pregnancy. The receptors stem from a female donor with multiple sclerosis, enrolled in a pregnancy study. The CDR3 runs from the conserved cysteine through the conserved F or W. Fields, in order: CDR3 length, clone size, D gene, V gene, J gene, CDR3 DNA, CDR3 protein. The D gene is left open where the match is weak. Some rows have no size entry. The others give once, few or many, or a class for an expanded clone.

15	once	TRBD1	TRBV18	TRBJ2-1	TGTGCCAGCTCACCCCTGGACAGGGAGTACCATGAGCAGTTCTTC	CASSPLDREYHEQFF
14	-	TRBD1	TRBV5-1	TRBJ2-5	TGCGCCAGCAGCCAACAGGGGTCCCGTGAGACCCAGTACTTC	CASSQQGSRETQYF
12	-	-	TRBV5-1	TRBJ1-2	TGCGCCAGCAGCTTCGACATCTATGGCTACACCTTC	CASSFDIYGYTF
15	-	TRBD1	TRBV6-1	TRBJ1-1	TGTGCCAGCATTCAACCGGGACAGGGATACACTGAAGCTTTCTTT	CASIQPGQGYTEAFF
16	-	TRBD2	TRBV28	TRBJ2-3	TGTGCCAGCACCCCGAGTCGAGGGAGGGCCTCAGATACGCAGTATTTT	CASTPSRGRASDTQYF
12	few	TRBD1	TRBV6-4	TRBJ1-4	TGTGCCAGACAGGGGACTAATGAAAAACTGTTTTTT	CARQGTNEKLFF
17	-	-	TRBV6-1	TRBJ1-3	TGTGCCAGCAGTGACCCGCCCAGGTTTCTCTCTGGAAACACCATATATTTT	CASSDPPRFLSGNTIYF
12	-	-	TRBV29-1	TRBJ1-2	TGCAGCGCCGTAGACAGCTACTATGGCTACACCTTC	CSAVDSYYGYTF
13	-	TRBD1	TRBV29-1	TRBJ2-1	TGCAGCGTTGGGACAGGGGATTATGGTGAGCAGTTCTTC	CSVGTGDYGEQFF
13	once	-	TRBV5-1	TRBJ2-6	TGCGCCAGCACCCTCTCTGGGGCCAACGTCCTGACTTTC	CASTLSGANVLTF
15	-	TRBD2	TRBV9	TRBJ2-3	TGTGCCAGCAGCGTGCGGGGGGGGTTGACAGATACGCAGTATTTT	CASSVRGGLTDTQYF
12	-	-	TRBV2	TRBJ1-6	TGTGCCAGCAAAGCAGGCCGGGGACCCCTCCACTTT	CASKAGRGPLHF
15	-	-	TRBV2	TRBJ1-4	TGTGCCAGCAGCTCAGGTGGGAGGTCCGTTGAAAAACTGTTTTTT	CASSSGGRSVEKLFF
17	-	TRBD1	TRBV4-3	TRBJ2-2	TGCGCCAGCAGCCAGCTAACCGGGACAGTGAACACCGGGGAGCTGTTTTTT	CASSQLTGTVNTGELFF
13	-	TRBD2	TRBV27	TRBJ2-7	TGTGCCAGCAGTCCCACGGGACTATCGGGGCCGTACTTC	CASSPTGLSGPYF
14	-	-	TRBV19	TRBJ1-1	TGTGCCAGTAGTAAACTCCAGGGCAGGACTGAAGCTTTCTTT	CASSKLQGRTEAFF
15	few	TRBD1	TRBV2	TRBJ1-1	TGTGCCAGCAGCAGGGACAGCCCCCTGAACACTGAAGCTTTCTTT	CASSRDSPLNTEAFF
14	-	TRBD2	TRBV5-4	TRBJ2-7	TGTGCCAGCAGCTCTGGACTAGACTCCTACGAGCAGTACTTC	CASSSGLDSYEQYF
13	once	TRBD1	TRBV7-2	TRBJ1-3	TGTGCCAGCAGCAAAAACAGGGGGCACACCATATATTTT	CASSKNRGHTIYF
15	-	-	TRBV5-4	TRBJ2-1	TGTGCCAGCAGCCGCACCGGGACAACTTACAATGAGCAGTTCTTC	CASSRTGTTYNEQFF
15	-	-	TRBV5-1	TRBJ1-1	TGCGCCAGCAGCGGCGGCGGGCGTGTGATCACTGAAGCTTTCTTT	CASSGGGRVITEAFF
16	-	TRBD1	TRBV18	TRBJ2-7	TGTGCCAGCTCTCCGAACGCCGGGACAGGGGGCTACGAGCAGTACTTC	CASSPNAGTGGYEQYF
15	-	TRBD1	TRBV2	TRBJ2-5	TGTGCCAGCGGCACCCAACAGGGGGCTGGGGAGACCCAGTACTTC	CASGTQQGAGETQYF
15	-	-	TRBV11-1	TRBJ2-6	TGTGCCAGCAGCTTTGGCAGCTCTGGGGCCAACGTCCTGACTTTC	CASSFGSSGANVLTF
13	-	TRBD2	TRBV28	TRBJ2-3	TGTGCCAGCAGTTTAGGGGGACTACATACGCAGTATTTT	CASSLGGLHTQYF
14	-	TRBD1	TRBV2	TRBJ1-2	TGTGCCAGCAACGACCAGGGGGCGGACTATGGCTACACCTTC	CASNDQGADYGYTF
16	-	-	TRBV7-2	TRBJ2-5	TGTGCCAGCAGCATCGACAGCCTCCGACTTTGGGAGACCCAGTACTTC	CASSIDSLRLWETQYF
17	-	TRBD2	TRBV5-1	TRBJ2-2	TGCGCCAGCAGCGCATCGACTAGCGGCCTAACCACCGGGGAGCTGTTTTTT	CASSASTSGLTTGELFF
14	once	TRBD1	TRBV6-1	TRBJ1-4	TGTGCCAGCAGCGGACAGGGGGATTATGAAAAACTGTTTTTT	CASSGQGDYEKLFF
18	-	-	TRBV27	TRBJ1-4	TGTGCCAGCAGTCGACGGAGCCGGGGAGGGACAAGTAATGAAAAACTGTTTTTT	CASSRRSRGGTSNEKLFF
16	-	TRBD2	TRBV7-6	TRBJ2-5	TGTGCCAGCAGCTTAGCGGGACTAGCGGGGGGTGAGACCCAGTACTTC	CASSLAGLAGGETQYF
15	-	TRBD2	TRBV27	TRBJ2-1	TGTGCCAGCAGTTTATTGGCGGGAGTCCACAATGAGCAGTTCTTC	CASSLLAGVHNEQFF
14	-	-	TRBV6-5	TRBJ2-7	TGTGCCAGCAGTTACGCGGACAACTCCTACGAGCAGTACTTC	CASSYADNSYEQYF
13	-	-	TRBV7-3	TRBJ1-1	TGTGCCAGCAGCCCCACCGGGACAACTGAAGCTTTCTTT	CASSPTGTTEAFF
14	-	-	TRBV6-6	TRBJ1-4	TGTGCCAGCAGCACAGGGAAAAGGAATGAAAAACTGTTTTTT	CASSTGKRNEKLFF
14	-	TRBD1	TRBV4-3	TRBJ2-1	TGCGCCAGCAGCCCGGGACAGGACTACAATGAGCAGTTCTTC	CASSPGQDYNEQFF
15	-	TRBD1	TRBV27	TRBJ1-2	TGTGCCAGCAGTCCGCGGGACAGGCCTAACTATGGCTACACCTTC	CASSPRDRPNYGYTF
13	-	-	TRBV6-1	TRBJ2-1	TGTGCCAGCAGTGAAGGCTGGACTCCACTTCAACTCTTC	CASSEGWTPLQLF
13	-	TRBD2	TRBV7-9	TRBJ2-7	TGTGCCAGCAGCTTCTCTAGCGGGACCGAGCAGTACTTC	CASSFSSGTEQYF
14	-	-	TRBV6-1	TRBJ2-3	TGTGCCAGCAGTCGAACAGGGAACACAGATACGCAGTATTTT	CASSRTGNTDTQYF
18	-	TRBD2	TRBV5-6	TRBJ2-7	TGTGCCAGCAGCTTTAGGACTAGCGGGAGGAGATCATCCTACGAGCAGTACTTC	CASSFRTSGRRSSYEQYF
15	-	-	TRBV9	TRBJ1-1	TGTGCCAGCAGCCCAAAGATGCAGTGGAACACTGAAGCTTTCTTT	CASSPKMQWNTEAFF
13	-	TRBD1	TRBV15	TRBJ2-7	TGTGCCACCAGCCCTAGGGGGCACTACGAGCAGTACTTC	CATSPRGHYEQYF
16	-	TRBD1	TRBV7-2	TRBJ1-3	TGTGCCAGCAGCTCGGAACAGGGGGCTTGGAGAAACACCATATATTTT	CASSSEQGAWRNTIYF
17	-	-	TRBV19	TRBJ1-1	TGTGCCAGTAGTGCCCTTTCGGGCAGGGGTAAAAGCACTGAAGCTTTCTTT	CASSALSGRGKSTEAFF
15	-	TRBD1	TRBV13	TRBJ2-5	TGTGCCAGCAGCTCCCGGGACAGGGCGCCGGAGACCCAGTACTTC	CASSSRDRAPETQYF
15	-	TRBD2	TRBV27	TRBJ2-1	TGTGCCAGCAGTTTTGGGACTAGTTTCGACAATGAGCAGTTCTTC	CASSFGTSFDNEQFF